This entry features one T cell receptor (beta chain) sequence. Antigen specificity is unknown. Both 60 Vbeta primers and 13 Jbeta primers went into the PCR. Here immunoSEQ multiplex PCR was the method, and the copy in TCRdb shows in-frame clones only, minus some. The sample carries 150,000 or so clones, about 83% recorded once. Trimming pared 6 bases from V and 0 bases from J, leaving 8 bases between. The CDR3 contains 13 residues. The germline CDR1 and CDR2 sequences are MDHEN and SYDVKM. The data derive from a study of cytomegalovirus exposure and HLA in healthy donors. Overall study findings and caveats: In a later analysis, about 17,000 TCR beta sequences were associated with HLA alleles at 0.05 false discovery rate.

The chain links TRBV28 to TRBJ1-1; D remains ambiguous. The receptor was derived from a man aged 35 to 55 in good health and CMV-seropositive. Input material: PBMCs. In nucleotides, the CDR3 is TGTGCCAGCAGGACACCAATGAACACTGAAGCTTTCTTT. Amino acid sequence: CASRTPMNTEAFF.